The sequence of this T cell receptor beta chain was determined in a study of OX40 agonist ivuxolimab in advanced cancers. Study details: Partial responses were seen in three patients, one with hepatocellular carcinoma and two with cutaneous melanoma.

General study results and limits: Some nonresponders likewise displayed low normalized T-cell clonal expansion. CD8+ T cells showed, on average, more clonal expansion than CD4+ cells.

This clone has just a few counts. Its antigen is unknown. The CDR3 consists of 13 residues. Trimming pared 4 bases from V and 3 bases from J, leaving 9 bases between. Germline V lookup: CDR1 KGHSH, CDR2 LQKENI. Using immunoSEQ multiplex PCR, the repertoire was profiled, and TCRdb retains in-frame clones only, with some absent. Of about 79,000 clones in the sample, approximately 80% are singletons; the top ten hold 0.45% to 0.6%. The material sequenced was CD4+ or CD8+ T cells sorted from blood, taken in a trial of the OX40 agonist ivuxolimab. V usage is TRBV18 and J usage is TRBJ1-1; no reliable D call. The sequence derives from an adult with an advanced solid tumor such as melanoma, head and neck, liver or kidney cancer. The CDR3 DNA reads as TGTGCCAGCTCACAGACAAGGGACACTGAAGCTTTCTTT. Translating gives CASSQTRDTEAFF.